The 7 T cell receptor beta chains below all came from one sample that was sequenced in a study of shared clonotypes between healthy human individuals. TCRdb keeps only in-frame clones here, not all; method: immunoSEQ multiplex PCR. The sample consists of about 2.4 million clones, approximately 93% of them appearing once. Material for sequencing was naive CD4+ T cells from PBMCs. Subset specified: CD45RA+ positively selected. Receptors were obtained from a man aged 18 to 29 in good health. Some clones in this sample may be carry-over from other donors' samples.

This chain connects TRBV10-3 to TRBJ1-1, with 9 nucleotides matching TRBD1. CDR3 length: 13 residues. Germline V gives CDR1 ENHRY, CDR2 SYGVKD. V gave up 6 bases and J gave up 3 bases; unmatched junction bases: 2. The CDR3, as DNA: TGTGCCATCAGACAGGGGGCGTACACTGAAGCTTTCTTT. Residues: CAIRQGAYTEAFF.

The CDR3 here is CASSPWDGGAFF. As DNA, the CDR3 is TGTGCCAGCAGTCCCTGGGACGGAGGAGCTTTCTTT. V gene TRBV6-1 combines with J gene TRBJ1-1; tentative D call: TRBD1 (5 bases). From germline, CDR1 is MNHNS and CDR2 SASEGT. The V end lost 5 bases, the J end lost 10 bases, and 14 bases lay between the germline ends. CDR3 length: 12 amino acids.

The chain has TRBV7-2 and TRBJ1-5; D is perhaps TRBD1 (5 bases). From germline, CDR1 is SGHTA and CDR2 FQGNSA. This CDR3 is built from 14 residues. V lost 5 bases and J 5 bases, leaving 13 bases between the germline ends. The DNA of the CDR3 is TGTGCCAGCAGCCCGGGACCAATGGATCAGCCCCAGCATTTT. Translated: CASSPGPMDQPQHF.

This clone has only one observation. The chain carries TRBV27 and TRBJ2-7; weak D call: TRBD1 (7 bases). V gave up 7 bases and J gave up 1 base, with 14 bases separating them. CDR1 and CDR2 from the germline V gene are MNHEY and SMNVEV (reference sequence). CDR3 length: 14 residues. CDR3 loop: CASTPGGTSYEQYF. DNA of the CDR3: TGTGCCAGCACCCCAGGGGGGACTTCCTACGAGCAGTACTTC.

This sequence joins TRBV6-1 and TRBJ2-7; D uncertain. Per the germline V gene, CDR1 is MNHNS and CDR2 is SASEGT. The CDR3 totals 12 residues. V was trimmed by 11 bases and J by 2 bases, leaving 13 bases between them. The CDR3 spells CALEGNTYEQYF. CDR3 nucleotides: TGTGCCCTCGAAGGGAATACCTACGAGCAGTACTTC.

In the case of this clone: The sample contains more than one DNA sequence encoding this CDR3. The chain links TRBV7-2 to TRBJ2-7; tentatively, D is TRBD2 (6 bases). The germline V gene encodes CDR1 SGHTA and CDR2 FQGNSA. V gave up 3 bases and J gave up 6 bases, with 15 bases separating them. This CDR3 is 14 amino acids long. The CDR3 nucleotides are TGTGCCAGCAGCTTCGCGGGAAAATCGGGCGAGCAGTACTTC. This translates into CASSFAGKSGEQYF.

The chain recombines TRBV18 with TRBJ2-7; 9 bases align to TRBD1. Trimming at V came to 3 bases and at J to 5 bases, leaving 11 bases not matched to a gene. The CDR3 sequence is 16 residues long. Per germline, CDR1 KGHSH and CDR2 LQKENI. CDR3: CASSPYRGPRGDEQYF. The CDR3 DNA sequence: TGTGCCAGCTCACCTTACAGGGGGCCCCGGGGGGACGAGCAGTACTTC.